These 13 T cell receptor beta chains came from one sample sequenced in a study of T cells after yellow fever vaccination. TCRdb reprocessed the 5' RACE reads with MiXCR, giving one entry per CDR3 protein. The sample consists of around 590,000 distinct CDR3 sequences, 9% to 15% of them appearing once. The input for sequencing was PBMCs, taken on the day of the yellow fever booster vaccination. These receptors were obtained from a man aged 25-45 years who received the YFV17D yellow fever vaccine.

The CDR3 region is CAWSVVLRRNTEAFF. The CDR3 DNA reads as TGTGCCTGGAGCGTGGTTTTGAGGCGGAACACTGAAGCTTTCTTT. The V and J genes are TRBV30 and TRBJ1-1; D is uncertain. V was cut by 3 bases and J by 1 base, with 15 bases left in between. Germline V gene data show CDR1 as GTSNPN and CDR2 as SVGIG (reference sequence). CDR3 length: 15 residues.

There are a few counts of this clonotype. This chain uses TRBV20-1 with TRBJ2-7; TRBD1 is a possible D gene (5 bases). This CDR3 has 14 residues. V lost 3 bases and J lost 3, with 15 bases in between. Looked up from germline, CDR1 is DFQATT and CDR2 is SNEGSKA (reference sequence). CDR3 region: CSASPSGYRYEQYF. The CDR3 bases are TGCAGTGCTAGCCCATCAGGGTACCGCTACGAGCAGTACTTC.

This clonotype was counted a few times. The chain employs TRBV6-2 or TRBV6-3 and TRBJ2-3; tentatively, D is TRBD1 (6 bases). Germline values: CDR1 MNHEY, CDR2 SVGEGT. Trimming pared 6 bases from V and 4 bases from J, leaving 17 bases between. The CDR3 runs to 15 residues. Here the CDR3 DNA reads TGTGCCAGCAGACCTCACAGGGTCCAGGCAGATACGCAGTATTTT. Its protein product is CASRPHRVQADTQYF.

This clonotype has just a few counts. V is TRBV12-3 or TRBV12-4 and J is TRBJ2-1; 10 bases align to TRBD1. CDR3 size: 15 residues. V was clipped by 6 bases and J by 4 bases; unmatched bases: 6. CDR3 nucleotides: TGTGCCAGCAGACGGGGACAGGGGCAGTACAATGAGCAGTTCTTC. Translated: CASRRGQGQYNEQFF.

The V call is TRBV10-3, the J call TRBJ2-5; 10 bases are a match to TRBD2. Germline-derived CDR1 and CDR2 are ENHRY and SYGVKD. Losses at the gene ends were 6 bases for V and 1 base for J; bases not matched to a gene: 5. The CDR3 extends over 15 amino acids. In nucleotides, the CDR3 is TGTGCCATCAGGGAGCGGGAGGGGTTCCAAGAGACCCAGTACTTC. Protein sequence: CAIREREGFQETQYF.

This clonotype has ten or more counts. The chain has TRBV18 and TRBJ2-1; maybe TRBD2 (5 bases). The CDR3 has 16 amino acids. Trimming removed 3 bases from V and 7 bases from J, with 19 bases in between. Germline-derived CDR1 and CDR2 are KGHSH and LQKENI. CDR3 loop: CASSPPRLALGNEQFF. In DNA form, the CDR3 reads TGTGCCAGCTCACCCCCTCGGCTAGCCCTCGGTAATGAGCAGTTCTTC.

The chain carries TRBV18 and TRBJ2-1; tentatively, D is TRBD1 (6 bases). V lost 6 bases to trimming and J lost 0 bases, with 15 bases between them. From germline, CDR1 is KGHSH and CDR2 LQKENI. This CDR3 is 16 amino acids long. The CDR3, as DNA: TGTGCCAGCTCTCATCCTGGGGGCGTCTCCTACAATGAGCAGTTCTTC. Translated: CASSHPGGVSYNEQFF.

This clonotype occurred many times. V usage is TRBV3-1 and J usage is TRBJ2-5; D is unclear. This CDR3 comprises 17 residues. The germline gives CDR1 LGHDT, CDR2 YNNKEL (reference sequence). Trimming took off 0 bases at V and 2 bases at J, with 16 bases between the two ends. Here the CDR3 reads CASSQDLAEVVQETQYF. CDR3 nucleotide sequence: TGTGCCAGCAGCCAAGATCTGGCAGAAGTAGTTCAAGAGACCCAGTACTTC.

For the CDR3, the DNA is TGTGCCAGCAGTTACACAACAGGGAATGAGCAGTTCTTC. Amino acids: CASSYTTGNEQFF. This chain links TRBV6-2 or TRBV6-3 with TRBJ2-1, with D possibly TRBD1 on 6 matching bases. V was clipped by 2 bases and J by 7 bases, with 9 bases between them. The CDR3 totals 13 residues. CDR1 is MNHEY and CDR2 is SVGEGT in the germline V gene.

This clonotype was seen only a few times. The chain employs TRBV7-3 and TRBJ2-1, with 10 bases identical to TRBD2. In germline, CDR1 is SGHTA, CDR2 FQGTGA. CDR3 length: 17 residues. Trimming at V came to 0 bases and at J to 6 bases, leaving 8 bases not matched to a gene. The CDR3 protein is CASSLTGLAGERNEQFF. CDR3 nucleotides: TGTGCCAGCAGCTTAACAGGGCTAGCGGGAGAGCGCAATGAGCAGTTCTTC.

The table lists this clonotype with a few counts. The CDR3 DNA is TGCAGTGTACCTAACACCGGGGAGCTGTTTTTT. Protein sequence: CSVPNTGELFF. The chain links TRBV20-1 to TRBJ2-2; D gene unclear. V lost 7 bases and J lost 2, with 5 bases in between. Germline V CDR1 and CDR2: DFQATT, SNEGSKA (reference sequence). The CDR3 has 11 amino acids.

This clonotype occurred a few times. The chain carries TRBV11-2 and TRBJ2-3; the match to TRBD1 covers 10 bases. The germline gives CDR1 SGHAT, CDR2 FQNNGV. CDR3 length: 15 residues. Trimming removed 5 bases from V and 4 bases from J; junction bases left unmatched: 6. The CDR3 bases are TGTGCCAGCAGCGGCCGGGACAGGGGTGCAGATACGCAGTATTTT. Amino acid sequence: CASSGRDRGADTQYF.

This chain links TRBV9 with TRBJ2-3, with TRBD1 matching over 9 bases. V was pared by 10 bases and J by 6 bases, with 12 bases of the junction left unmatched. CDR3 length equals 14 residues. CDR1 is SGDLS, CDR2 YYNGEE, per germline. The CDR3: CAGSRGQGPDTQYF. CDR3 coding DNA: TGTGCCGGTTCTAGGGGACAGGGCCCCGATACGCAGTATTTT. Supplemented by reference TRBV9 and TRBJ2-3, the full variable domain reads DSGVTQTPKHLITATGQRVTLRCSPRSGDLSVYWYQQSLDQGLQFLIQYYNGEERAKGNILERFSAQQFPDLHSELNLSSLELGDSALYFCAGSRGQGPDTQYFGPGTRLTVL.